The clone carrying this T cell receptor (beta chain) was counted only a few times. CDR1 is KGHSH and CDR2 is LQKENI in the germline V gene. V lost 8 bases and J 7 bases, leaving 15 bases between the germline ends. The CDR3 is 13 residues long. The data were taken from a study of cytomegalovirus exposure and HLA in healthy donors. PCR used 60 Vbeta primers and 13 Jbeta primers. Profiled with immunoSEQ multiplex PCR; TCRdb holds only in-frame clones, not every one. The data hold about 200,000 clones, with 82% observed a single time. Sequenced material: PBMCs. This receptor was taken from a woman aged 50 to 60 in good health and CMV-seropositive. The chain recombines TRBV18 with TRBJ2-1; possibly TRBD2 for D (7 bases). The CDR3 DNA is TGTGCCAGCCCGTCAGGGGAGGGGAATGAGCAGTTCTTC. This encodes CASPSGEGNEQFF.